The present entry profiles one TCR beta chain with its context. Antigen: not known. This entry is derived from a study of T cell responses to AZD1222 COVID-19 vaccine. TCRdb keeps only in-frame clones here, not all; method: immunoSEQ multiplex PCR. The data show around 150,000 clones, roughly 90% seen once. Notes on the study in general: Repertoires were sampled only after the peak T cell response.

Germline V CDR1 and CDR2: ENHRY, SYGVKD. V lost 5 bases to trimming and J lost 1 base; unmatched junction nucleotides: 5. There are 14 residues in the CDR3. The V gene is TRBV10-3, the J gene TRBJ2-7; 7 bases align to TRBD2. The specimen comprised peripheral blood, sampled 28 days after the second AZD1222 dose. This receptor was taken from an adult who received the AZD1222 COVID-19 vaccine. The CDR3 nucleotides read TGTGCCATCAGTCCTAGCGGAAAGTCCTACGAGCAGTACTTC. Amino acids: CAISPSGKSYEQYF.